This passage covers 17 T cell receptor beta chains from one sample sequenced in a study of identifying expanded T cells in peripheral blood. This table comes from immunoSEQ multiplex PCR, and its TCRdb copy is limited to in-frame clones, with some not included. Among roughly 96,000 clones listed, roughly 86% were seen once. The sequenced sample consisted of blood. The source of these receptors is a person aged 18 to 69 in good health.

The chain links TRBV28 to TRBJ1-1; maybe TRBD1 (5 bases). Looked up from germline, CDR1 is MDHEN and CDR2 is SYDVKM. CDR3 length: 14 amino acids. The germline V and J ends were trimmed by 6 bases and 0 bases, with 11 bases remaining between them. CDR3 in DNA: TGTGCCAGCAGACCTACAGGCTTGAACACTGAAGCTTTCTTT. Translated, it gives CASRPTGLNTEAFF.

CDR3 loop: CASSLTEGSTQYF. The CDR3, as DNA: TGTGCCAGCAGCTTGACTGAGGGGTCGACCCAGTACTTC. This sequence joins TRBV5-6 and TRBJ2-5; tentatively, D is TRBD1 or TRBD2 (5 bases each). CDR3 length: 13 amino acids. Germline CDR1 reads SGHDT; CDR2 reads YYEEEE. V gave up 1 base and J gave up 7 bases, with 11 bases separating them.

The rearrangement joins TRBV7-8 to TRBJ2-7; 10 nucleotides agree with TRBD1. The junction had 9 bases not matched to a gene; V was cut back by 5 bases and J by 5 bases. CDR3 length: 15 residues. Germline V CDR1 and CDR2: SGHVS, FQNEAQ. The CDR3 bases are TGTGCCAGCAGCCAAAGACAGGGGGCCCCCAACGAGCAGTACTTC. This sequence encodes CASSQRQGAPNEQYF.

The J gene is TRBJ2-7, the V gene TRBV2; 9 bases match TRBD2. Germline CDR1 reads SNHLY; CDR2 reads FYNNEI. V was pared by 6 bases and J by 3 bases, with 3 bases of the junction left unmatched. The CDR3 consists of 13 residues. CDR3 DNA: TGTGCCAGCAGGAGTAGCGGGGGCTACGAGCAGTACTTC. Encoded protein: CASRSSGGYEQYF.

This clone was observed a handful of times. The chain couples TRBV14 to TRBJ2-1; D not resolved. The CDR3 extends over 12 amino acids. V lost 1 base and J lost 6, with 4 bases in between. Germline V lookup: CDR1 SGHDN, CDR2 FVKESK. For the CDR3, the DNA is TGTGCCAGCAGCCAAGTTTTCAATGAGCAGTTCTTC. As protein: CASSQVFNEQFF.

The rearrangement links TRBV30 to TRBJ2-7; D might be TRBD1 or TRBD2, each matching 5 bases. CDR1 and CDR2 from the germline V gene are GTSNPN and SVGIG (reference sequence). This CDR3 contains 15 residues. V was cut by 0 bases and J by 6 bases, with 18 bases left in between. The DNA for the CDR3 is TGTGCCTGGAGTGTACTCGCCGTTCGGGGCGGCGAGCAGTACTTC. This encodes CAWSVLAVRGGEQYF.

This clone has only a few counts. This sequence joins TRBV19 and TRBJ2-7, with D possibly TRBD2 on 6 matching bases. CDR3 length: 15 residues. The V and J ends lost 5 bases and 4 bases respectively, with 18 bases between them. Germline lookup yields CDR1 LNHDA and CDR2 SQIVND (reference sequence). The CDR3 protein is CASSPSGGAMYEQYF. CDR3 DNA sequence: TGTGCCAGTAGTCCCTCCGGAGGGGCTATGTACGAGCAGTACTTC.

This rearrangement joins TRBV4-1 to TRBJ2-7; tentative D call: TRBD2 (6 bases). The CDR3 totals 14 residues. Germline CDR1 reads MGHRA; CDR2 reads YSYEKL. Trimming cost V 5 bases and J 5 bases, with 16 bases left between them. The CDR3 spells CASSYQGGGHEQYF. In nucleotides, the CDR3 is TGCGCCAGCAGCTACCAGGGAGGCGGCCACGAGCAGTACTTC.

The V call is TRBV5-1, the J call TRBJ1-5; TRBD1 is a possible D gene (6 bases). The V gene lost 0 bases and the J gene lost 1 base, with 8 bases spanning the gap. Germline CDR1 reads SGHRS; CDR2 reads YFSETQ. CDR3 length: 15 residues. CDR3 sequence reads: CASSLEGGSNQPQHF. In DNA form, the CDR3 reads TGCGCCAGCAGCTTGGAAGGGGGAAGCAATCAGCCCCAGCATTTT.

The chain links TRBV27 to TRBJ2-7; a weak D match, TRBD2 (6 bases). Trimming stripped 6 bases from V and 6 bases from J, with 24 bases between. This CDR3 is built from 16 residues. Germline loops: CDR1 MNHEY, CDR2 SMNVEV (reference sequence). The CDR3 is CASSPFPGHQGGEQYF. Written as DNA, the CDR3 is TGTGCCAGCAGCCCATTCCCCGGACACCAGGGAGGCGAGCAGTACTTC.

The rearrangement joins TRBV5-1 to TRBJ1-2; no clear D gene. Germline CDR1 is SGHRS and CDR2 is YFSETQ. This CDR3 is built from 14 residues. The germline V and J ends were trimmed by 5 bases and 4 bases, with 15 bases remaining between them. Here the CDR3 reads CASRVSDGSYGYTF. CDR3 bases: TGCGCCAGCAGGGTCTCTGACGGATCCTATGGCTACACCTTC.

This rearrangement joins TRBV10-2 to TRBJ2-2, with 7 bases aligning to TRBD2. J was trimmed by 8 bases and V by 2 bases; bases with no gene match: 5. The germline V gene encodes CDR1 WSHSY and CDR2 SAAADI. This CDR3 comprises 14 residues. Written as DNA, the CDR3 is TGCGCCAGCAGTGAGGCTAGCGGAACAGGGGAGCTGTTTTTT. It specifies CASSEASGTGELFF.

This chain links TRBV6-5 with TRBJ1-1; a possible D gene is TRBD1 (5 bases). This CDR3 contains 16 residues. Looked up from germline, CDR1 is MNHEY and CDR2 is SVGAGI. V lost 0 bases to trimming and J lost 1 base, with 12 bases between them. This CDR3 is CASSYSISGENTEAFF. The DNA for the CDR3 is TGTGCCAGCAGTTACTCGATATCGGGGGAGAACACTGAAGCTTTCTTT.

This chain uses TRBV4-1 with TRBJ1-2; D is uncertain. The CDR3 covers 12 residues. Trimming pared 2 bases from V and 8 bases from J, leaving 9 bases between. Germline CDR1 MGHRA, CDR2 YSYEKL. CDR3 protein: CASSQTGGGYTF. The CDR3 DNA reads TGCGCCAGCAGCCAAACGGGAGGAGGCTACACCTTC.

This chain uses TRBV5-5 with TRBJ2-7, with 9 bases identical to TRBD2. The germline gives CDR1 SGHKS, CDR2 YYEKEE (reference sequence). This CDR3 region has 18 residues. V was clipped by 5 bases and J by 4 bases; unmatched bases: 19. The chain's CDR3 is CASRATTGRGLAFYEQYF. The CDR3 region has the DNA TGTGCCAGCAGGGCTACCACCGGCCGAGGACTAGCGTTTTACGAGCAGTACTTC.

The chain combines TRBV6-1 with TRBJ2-5, with TRBD1 matching over 10 bases. The CDR3 extends over 15 amino acids. The V and J ends lost 5 bases and 4 bases, in that order; junction bases with no gene match: 7. The V gene's germline CDR1 is MNHNS and CDR2 SASEGT. The CDR3: CASSRQGAEGETQYF. The CDR3 nucleotides are TGTGCCAGCAGTAGACAGGGGGCCGAGGGAGAGACCCAGTACTTC.

This chain joins TRBV18 and TRBJ1-1, with unresolved D. V lost 6 bases, J lost 5 bases, and 16 bases lay in between. The CDR3 runs to 14 residues. Germline values: CDR1 KGHSH, CDR2 LQKENI. The CDR3 DNA is TGTGCCAGCTCGTTAGGGTCGGAGGTAACTGAAGCTTTCTTT. Translation gives CASSLGSEVTEAFF.